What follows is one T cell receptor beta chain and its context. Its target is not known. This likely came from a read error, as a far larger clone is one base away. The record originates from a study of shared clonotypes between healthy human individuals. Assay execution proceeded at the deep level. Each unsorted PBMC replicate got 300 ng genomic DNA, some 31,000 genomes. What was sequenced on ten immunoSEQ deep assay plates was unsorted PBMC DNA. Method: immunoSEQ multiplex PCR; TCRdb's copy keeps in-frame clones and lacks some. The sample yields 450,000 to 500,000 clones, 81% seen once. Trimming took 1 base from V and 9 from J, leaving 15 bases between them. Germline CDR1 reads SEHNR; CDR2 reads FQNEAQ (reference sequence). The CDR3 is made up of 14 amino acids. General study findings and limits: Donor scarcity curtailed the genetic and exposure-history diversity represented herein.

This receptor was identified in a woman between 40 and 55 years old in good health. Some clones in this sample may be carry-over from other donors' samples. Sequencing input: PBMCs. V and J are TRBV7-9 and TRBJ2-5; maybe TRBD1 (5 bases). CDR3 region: CASSLVGHNRAQYF. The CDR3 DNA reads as TGTGCCAGCAGCTTAGTTGGACATAACCGAGCCCAGTACTTC.